This TCR beta chain was observed in a study of control samples from healthy donors and cancer patients. Germline CDR1 reads SGHRS; CDR2 reads YFSETQ. The CDR3 sequence is 15 residues long. The J segment lost 5 bases and the V segment lost 4 bases, leaving 8 bases of the junction unmatched. Repertoires were generated with immunoSEQ multiplex PCR, while TCRdb's copy carries only in-frame clones and drops some. The sample carries 150,000 to 200,000 clones, around 90% recorded once. This receptor was identified in a man aged 25-40 years in good health. Sequenced input: blood. V usage is TRBV5-1 and J usage is TRBJ1-1; TRBD1 matches at 10 bases. The CDR3 loop is CASSPRQGARTEAFF. Written as DNA, the CDR3 is TGCGCCAGCAGCCCGCGACAGGGGGCGCGAACTGAAGCTTTCTTT.